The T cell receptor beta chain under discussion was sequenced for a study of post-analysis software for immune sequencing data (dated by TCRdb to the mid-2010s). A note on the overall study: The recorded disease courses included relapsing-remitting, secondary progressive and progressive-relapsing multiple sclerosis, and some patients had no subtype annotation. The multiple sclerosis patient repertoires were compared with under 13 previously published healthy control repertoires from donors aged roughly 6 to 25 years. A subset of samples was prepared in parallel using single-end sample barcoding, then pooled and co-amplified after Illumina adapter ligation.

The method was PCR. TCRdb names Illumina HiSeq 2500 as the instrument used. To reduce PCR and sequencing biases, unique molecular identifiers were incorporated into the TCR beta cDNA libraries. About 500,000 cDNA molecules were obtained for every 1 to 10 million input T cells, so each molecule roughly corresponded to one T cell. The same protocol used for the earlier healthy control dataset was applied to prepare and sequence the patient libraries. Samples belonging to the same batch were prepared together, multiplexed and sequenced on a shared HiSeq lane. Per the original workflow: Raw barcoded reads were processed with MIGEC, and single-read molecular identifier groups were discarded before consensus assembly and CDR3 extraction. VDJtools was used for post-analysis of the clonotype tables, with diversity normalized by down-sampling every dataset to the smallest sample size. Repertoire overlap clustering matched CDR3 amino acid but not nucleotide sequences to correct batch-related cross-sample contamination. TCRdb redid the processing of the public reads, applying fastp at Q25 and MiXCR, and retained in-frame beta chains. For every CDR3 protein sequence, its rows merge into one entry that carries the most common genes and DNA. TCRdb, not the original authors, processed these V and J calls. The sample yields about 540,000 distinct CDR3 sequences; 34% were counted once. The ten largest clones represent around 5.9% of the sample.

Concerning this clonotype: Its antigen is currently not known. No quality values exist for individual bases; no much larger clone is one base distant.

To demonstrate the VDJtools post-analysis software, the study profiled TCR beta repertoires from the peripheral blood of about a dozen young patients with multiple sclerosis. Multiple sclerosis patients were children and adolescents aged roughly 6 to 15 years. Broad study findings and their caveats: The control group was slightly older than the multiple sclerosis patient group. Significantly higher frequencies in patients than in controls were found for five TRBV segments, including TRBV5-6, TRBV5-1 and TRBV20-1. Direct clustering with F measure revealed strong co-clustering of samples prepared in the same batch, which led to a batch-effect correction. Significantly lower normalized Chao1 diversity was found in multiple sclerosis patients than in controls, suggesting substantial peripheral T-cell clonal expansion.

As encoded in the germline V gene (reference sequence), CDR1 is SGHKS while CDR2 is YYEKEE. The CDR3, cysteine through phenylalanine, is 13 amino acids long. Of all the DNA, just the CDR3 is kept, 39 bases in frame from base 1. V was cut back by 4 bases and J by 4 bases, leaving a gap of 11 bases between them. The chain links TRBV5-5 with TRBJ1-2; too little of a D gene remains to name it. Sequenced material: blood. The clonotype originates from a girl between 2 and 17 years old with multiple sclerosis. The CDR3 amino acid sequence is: CASSIWGGYGYTF. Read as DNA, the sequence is TGTGCCAGCAGCATTTGGGGAGGCTATGGCTACACCTTC.